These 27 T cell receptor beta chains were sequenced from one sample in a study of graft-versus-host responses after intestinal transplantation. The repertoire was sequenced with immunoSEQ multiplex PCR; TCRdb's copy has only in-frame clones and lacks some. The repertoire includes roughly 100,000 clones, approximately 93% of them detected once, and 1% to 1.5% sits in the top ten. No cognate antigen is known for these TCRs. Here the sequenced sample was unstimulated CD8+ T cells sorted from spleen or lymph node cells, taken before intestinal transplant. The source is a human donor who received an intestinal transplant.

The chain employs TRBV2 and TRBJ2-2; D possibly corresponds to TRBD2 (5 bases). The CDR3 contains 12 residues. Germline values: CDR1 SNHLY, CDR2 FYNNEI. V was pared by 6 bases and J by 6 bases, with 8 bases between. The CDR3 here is CASSRGSGELFF. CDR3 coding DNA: TGTGCCAGCAGCCGAGGGTCCGGGGAGCTGTTTTTT.

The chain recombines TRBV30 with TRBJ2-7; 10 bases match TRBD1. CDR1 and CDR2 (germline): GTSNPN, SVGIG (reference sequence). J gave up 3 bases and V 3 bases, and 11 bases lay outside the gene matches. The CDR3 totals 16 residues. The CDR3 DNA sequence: TGTGCCTGGAGCGACGTCCCGGGACAGGGGAACTACGAGCAGTACTTC. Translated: CAWSDVPGQGNYEQYF. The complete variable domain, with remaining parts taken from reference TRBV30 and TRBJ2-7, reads SQTIHQWPATLVQPVGSPLSLECTVEGTSNPNLYWYRQAAGRGLQLLFYSVGIGQISSEVPQNLSASRPQDRQFILSSKKLLLSDSGFYLCAWSDVPGQGNYEQYFGPGTRLTVT.

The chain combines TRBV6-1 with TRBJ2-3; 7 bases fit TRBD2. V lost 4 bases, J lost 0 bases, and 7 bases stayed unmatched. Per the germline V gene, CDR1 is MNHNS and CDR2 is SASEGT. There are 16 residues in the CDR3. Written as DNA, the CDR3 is TGTGCCAGCAGTGGGGAGCGGGGCGCTAGCACAGATACGCAGTATTTT. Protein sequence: CASSGERGASTDTQYF.

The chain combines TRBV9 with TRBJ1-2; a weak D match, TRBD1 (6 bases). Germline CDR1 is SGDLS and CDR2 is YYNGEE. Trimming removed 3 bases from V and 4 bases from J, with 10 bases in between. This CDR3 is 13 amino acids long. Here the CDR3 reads CASSGTGLYGYTF. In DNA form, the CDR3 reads TGTGCCAGCAGCGGTACAGGGCTCTATGGCTACACCTTC. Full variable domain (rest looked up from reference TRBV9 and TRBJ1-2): DSGVTQTPKHLITATGQRVTLRCSPRSGDLSVYWYQQSLDQGLQFLIQYYNGEERAKGNILERFSAQQFPDLHSELNLSSLELGDSALYFCASSGTGLYGYTFGSGTRLTVV.

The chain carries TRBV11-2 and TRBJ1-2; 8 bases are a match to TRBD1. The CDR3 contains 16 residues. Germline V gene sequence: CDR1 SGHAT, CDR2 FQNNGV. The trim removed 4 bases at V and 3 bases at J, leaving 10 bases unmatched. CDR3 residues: CASSSTGEPLDYGYTF. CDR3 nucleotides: TGTGCCAGCAGCTCGACAGGGGAACCTTTAGACTATGGCTACACCTTC.

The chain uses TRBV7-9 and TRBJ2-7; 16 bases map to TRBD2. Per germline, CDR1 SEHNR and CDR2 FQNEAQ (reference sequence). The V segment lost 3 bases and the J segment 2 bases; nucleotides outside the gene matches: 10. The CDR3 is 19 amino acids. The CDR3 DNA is TGTGCCAGCAGCTTTGGGACTAGCGGGGGGGCCGGTAGTCCCTACGAGCAGTACTTC. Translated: CASSFGTSGGAGSPYEQYF.

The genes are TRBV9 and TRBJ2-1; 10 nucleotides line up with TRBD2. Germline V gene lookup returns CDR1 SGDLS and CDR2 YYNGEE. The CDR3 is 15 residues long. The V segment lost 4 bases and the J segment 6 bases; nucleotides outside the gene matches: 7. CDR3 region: CASSSAGGPLNEQFF. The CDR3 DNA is TGTGCCAGCAGCTCAGCGGGGGGGCCCCTCAATGAGCAGTTCTTC.

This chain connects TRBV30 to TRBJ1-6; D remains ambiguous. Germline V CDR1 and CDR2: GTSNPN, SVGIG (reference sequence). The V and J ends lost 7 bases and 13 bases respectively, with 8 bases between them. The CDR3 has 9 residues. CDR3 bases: TGTGCCTTGGGTCCCCCCCTCCACTTT. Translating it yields CALGPPLHF.

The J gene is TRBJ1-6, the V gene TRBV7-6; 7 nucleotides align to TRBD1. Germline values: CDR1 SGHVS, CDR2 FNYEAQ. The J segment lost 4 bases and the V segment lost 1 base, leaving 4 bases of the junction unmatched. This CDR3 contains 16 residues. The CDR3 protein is CASSLDRGQYNSPLHF. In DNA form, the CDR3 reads TGTGCCAGCAGCTTAGATCGGGGACAGTATAATTCACCCCTCCACTTT.

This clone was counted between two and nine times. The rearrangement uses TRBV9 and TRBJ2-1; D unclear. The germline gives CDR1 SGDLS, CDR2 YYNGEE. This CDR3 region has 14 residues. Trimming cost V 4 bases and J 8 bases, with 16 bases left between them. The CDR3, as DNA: TGTGCCAGCAGCCCCTCACAGCCCAACCATGAGCAGTTCTTC. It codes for CASSPSQPNHEQFF.

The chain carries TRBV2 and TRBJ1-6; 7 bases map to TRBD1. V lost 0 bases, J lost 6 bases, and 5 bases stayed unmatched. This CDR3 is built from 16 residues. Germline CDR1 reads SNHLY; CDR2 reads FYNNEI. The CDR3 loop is CASSEARGPSNSPLHF. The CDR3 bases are TGTGCCAGCAGTGAAGCGAGGGGGCCGAGTAATTCACCCCTCCACTTT.

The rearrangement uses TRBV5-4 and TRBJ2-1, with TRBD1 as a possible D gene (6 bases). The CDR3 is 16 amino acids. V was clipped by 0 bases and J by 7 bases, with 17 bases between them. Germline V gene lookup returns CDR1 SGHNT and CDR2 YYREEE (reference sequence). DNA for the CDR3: TGTGCCAGCAGCTTGGTTTGGGGGCAGGGCGCAAATGAGCAGTTCTTC. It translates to CASSLVWGQGANEQFF.

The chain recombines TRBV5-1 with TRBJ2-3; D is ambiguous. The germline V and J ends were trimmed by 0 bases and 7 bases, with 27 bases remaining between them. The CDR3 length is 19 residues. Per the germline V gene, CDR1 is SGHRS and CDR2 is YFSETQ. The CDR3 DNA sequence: TGCGCCAGCAGCTTGGCGAGACACAGTGTGGCCCCGCTGTCAAATACGCAGTATTTT. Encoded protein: CASSLARHSVAPLSNTQYF.

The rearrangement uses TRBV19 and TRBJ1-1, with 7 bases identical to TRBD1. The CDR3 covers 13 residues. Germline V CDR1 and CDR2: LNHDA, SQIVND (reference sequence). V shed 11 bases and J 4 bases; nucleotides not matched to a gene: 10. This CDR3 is CAGEGASGTEAFF. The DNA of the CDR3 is TGTGCCGGGGAGGGGGCATCGGGCACTGAAGCTTTCTTT. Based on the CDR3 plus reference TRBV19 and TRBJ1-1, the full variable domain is DGGITQSPKYLFRKEGQNVTLSCEQNLNHDAMYWYRQDPGQGLRLIYYSQIVNDFQKGDIAEGYSVSREKKESFPLTVTSAQKNPTAFYLCAGEGASGTEAFFGQGTRLTVV.

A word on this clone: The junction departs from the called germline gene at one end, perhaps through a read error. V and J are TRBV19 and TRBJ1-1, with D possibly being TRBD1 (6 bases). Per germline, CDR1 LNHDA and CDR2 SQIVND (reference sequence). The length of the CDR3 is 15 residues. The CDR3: CASNIGGGRGTEAFF. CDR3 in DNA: TGTGCCAGTAATATAGGCGGGGGGCGCGGCACTGAAGCTTTCTTT.

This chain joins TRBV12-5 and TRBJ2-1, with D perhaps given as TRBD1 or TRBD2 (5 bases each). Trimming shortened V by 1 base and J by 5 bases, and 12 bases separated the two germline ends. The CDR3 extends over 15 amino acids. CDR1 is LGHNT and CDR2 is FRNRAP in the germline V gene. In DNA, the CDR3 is TGTGCTAGTGGTTTGGGACCCGTGGGGGACAATGAGCAGTTCTTC. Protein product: CASGLGPVGDNEQFF.

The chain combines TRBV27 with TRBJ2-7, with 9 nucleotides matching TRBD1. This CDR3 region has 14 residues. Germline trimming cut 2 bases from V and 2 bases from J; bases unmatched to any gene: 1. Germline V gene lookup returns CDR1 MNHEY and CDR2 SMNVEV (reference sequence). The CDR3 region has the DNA TGTGCCAGCAGTTTAGGGACAGGGCCCTACGAGCAGTACTTC. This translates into CASSLGTGPYEQYF.

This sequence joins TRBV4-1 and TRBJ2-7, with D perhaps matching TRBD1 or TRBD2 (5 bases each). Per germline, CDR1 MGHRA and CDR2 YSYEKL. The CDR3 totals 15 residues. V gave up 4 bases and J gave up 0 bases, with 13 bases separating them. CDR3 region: CASSPLFGTSYEQYF. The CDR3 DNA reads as TGCGCCAGCAGCCCCTTATTCGGGACCTCCTACGAGCAGTACTTC.

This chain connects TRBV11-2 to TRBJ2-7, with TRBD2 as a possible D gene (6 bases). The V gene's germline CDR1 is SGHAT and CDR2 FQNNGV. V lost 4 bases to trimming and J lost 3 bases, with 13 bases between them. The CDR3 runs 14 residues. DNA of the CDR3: TGTGCCAGCAGCTGGTTTGGCGGGGACTACGAGCAGTACTTC. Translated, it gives CASSWFGGDYEQYF.

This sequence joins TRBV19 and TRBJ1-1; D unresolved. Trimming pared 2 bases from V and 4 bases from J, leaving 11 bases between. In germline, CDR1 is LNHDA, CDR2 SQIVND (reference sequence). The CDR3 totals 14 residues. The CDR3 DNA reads TGTGCCAGTAGTATATCGGGTTCGGGCACTGAAGCTTTCTTT. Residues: CASSISGSGTEAFF.

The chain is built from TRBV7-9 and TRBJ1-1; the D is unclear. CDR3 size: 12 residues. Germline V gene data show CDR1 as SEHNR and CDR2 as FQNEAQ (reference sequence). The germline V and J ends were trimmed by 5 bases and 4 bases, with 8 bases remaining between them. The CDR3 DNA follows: TGTGCCAGCAGCCTTGGGGTCACTGAAGCTTTCTTT. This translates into CASSLGVTEAFF.

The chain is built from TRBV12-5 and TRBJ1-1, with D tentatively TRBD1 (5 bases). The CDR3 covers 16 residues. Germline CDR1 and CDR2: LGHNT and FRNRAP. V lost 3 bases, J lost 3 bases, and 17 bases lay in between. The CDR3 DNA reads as TGTGCTAGTGGTTTCTTCCCGGAGGGGACGGACACTGAAGCTTTCTTT. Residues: CASGFFPEGTDTEAFF. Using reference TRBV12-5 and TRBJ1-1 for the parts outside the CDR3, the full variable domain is DARVTQTPRHKVTEMGQEVTMRCQPILGHNTVFWYRQTMMQGLELLAYFRNRAPLDDSGMPKDRFSAEMPDATLATLKIQPSEPRDSAVYFCASGFFPEGTDTEAFFGQGTRLTVV.

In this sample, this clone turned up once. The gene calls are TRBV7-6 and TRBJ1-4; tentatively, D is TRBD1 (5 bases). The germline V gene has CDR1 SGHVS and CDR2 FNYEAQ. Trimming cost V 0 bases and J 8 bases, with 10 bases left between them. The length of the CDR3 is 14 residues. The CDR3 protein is CASSLAGLREKLFF. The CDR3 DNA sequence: TGTGCCAGCAGCTTAGCGGGACTGAGGGAAAAACTGTTTTTT. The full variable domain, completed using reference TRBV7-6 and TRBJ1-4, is GAGVSQSPRYKVTKRGQDVALRCDPISGHVSLYWYRQALGQGPEFLTYFNYEAQQDKSGLPNDRFSAERPEGSISTLTIQRTEQRDSAMYRCASSLAGLREKLFFGSGTQLSVL.

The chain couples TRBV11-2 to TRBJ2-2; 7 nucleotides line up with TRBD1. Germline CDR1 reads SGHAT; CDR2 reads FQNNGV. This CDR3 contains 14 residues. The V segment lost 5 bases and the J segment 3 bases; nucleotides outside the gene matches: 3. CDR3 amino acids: CASSDRVDTGELFF. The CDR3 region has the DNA TGTGCCAGCAGCGACAGGGTGGACACCGGGGAGCTGTTTTTT.

CDR3 in DNA: TGTGCCAGCAGCTTGGGCGCTAACTATGGCTACACCTTC. Its translation is CASSLGANYGYTF. V and J are TRBV13 and TRBJ1-2; unclear D gene. CDR1 and CDR2 from the germline V gene are PRHDT and FYEKMQ (reference sequence). The CDR3 runs to 13 residues. The V end lost 3 bases, the J end lost 0 bases, and 5 bases lay between the germline ends.

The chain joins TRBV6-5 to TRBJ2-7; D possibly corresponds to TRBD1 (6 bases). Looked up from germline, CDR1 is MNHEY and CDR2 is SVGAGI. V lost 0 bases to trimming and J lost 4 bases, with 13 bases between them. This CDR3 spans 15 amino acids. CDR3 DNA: TGTGCCAGCAGTTACTCGGTCGTGGGGGCTTACGAGCAGTACTTC. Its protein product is CASSYSVVGAYEQYF.

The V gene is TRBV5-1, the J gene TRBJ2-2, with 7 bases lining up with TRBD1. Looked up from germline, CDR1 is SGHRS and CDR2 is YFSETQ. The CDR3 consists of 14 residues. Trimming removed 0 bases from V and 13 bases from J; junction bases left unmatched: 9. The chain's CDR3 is CASSLAIGGEWLFF. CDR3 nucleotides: TGCGCCAGCAGCTTGGCCATAGGGGGCGAATGGCTGTTTTTT.